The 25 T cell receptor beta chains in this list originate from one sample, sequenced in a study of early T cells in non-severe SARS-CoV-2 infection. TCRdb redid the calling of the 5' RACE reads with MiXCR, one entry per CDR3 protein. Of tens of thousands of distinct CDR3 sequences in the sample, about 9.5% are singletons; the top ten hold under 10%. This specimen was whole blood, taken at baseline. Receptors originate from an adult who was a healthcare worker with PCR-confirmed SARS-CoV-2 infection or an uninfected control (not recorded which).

The CDR3 loop is CSAKAGAADTQYF. In DNA form, the CDR3 reads TGCAGTGCCAAAGCGGGGGCAGCAGATACGCAGTATTTT. This chain connects TRBV20-1 to TRBJ2-3, with 8 positions matching TRBD2. CDR3 size: 13 residues. The V and J ends lost 6 bases and 4 bases, in that order; junction bases with no gene match: 6. Germline assignment: CDR1 DFQATT and CDR2 SNEGSKA (reference sequence).

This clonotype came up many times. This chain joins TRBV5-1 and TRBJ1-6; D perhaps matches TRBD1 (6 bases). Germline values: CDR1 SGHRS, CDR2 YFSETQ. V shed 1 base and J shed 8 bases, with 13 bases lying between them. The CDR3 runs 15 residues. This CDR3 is CASSLSGQGDSPLHF. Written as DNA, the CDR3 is TGCGCCAGCAGCTTGTCGGGACAAGGGGATTCACCCCTCCACTTT.

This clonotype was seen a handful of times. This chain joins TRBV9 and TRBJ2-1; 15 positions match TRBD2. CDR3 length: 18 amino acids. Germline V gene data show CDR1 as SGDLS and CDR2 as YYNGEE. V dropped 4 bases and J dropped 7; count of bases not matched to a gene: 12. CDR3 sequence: CASSLGTSGGSDLNEQFF. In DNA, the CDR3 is TGTGCCAGCAGCTTAGGGACTAGCGGGGGGTCCGATTTGAATGAGCAGTTCTTC.

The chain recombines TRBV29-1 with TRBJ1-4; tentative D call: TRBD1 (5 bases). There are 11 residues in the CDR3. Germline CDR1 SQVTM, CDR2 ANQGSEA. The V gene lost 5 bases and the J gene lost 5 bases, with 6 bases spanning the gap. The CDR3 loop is CSVKGNEKLFF. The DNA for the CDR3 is TGCAGCGTTAAGGGGAATGAAAAACTGTTTTTT.

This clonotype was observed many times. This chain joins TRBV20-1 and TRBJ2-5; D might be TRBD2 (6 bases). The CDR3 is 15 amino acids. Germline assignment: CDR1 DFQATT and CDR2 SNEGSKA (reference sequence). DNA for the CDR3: TGCAGCCTGGGAGGAGGGAGTGATCTTGGTGAGACCCAGTACTTC. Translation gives CSLGGGSDLGETQYF.

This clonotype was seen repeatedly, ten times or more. Written as DNA, the CDR3 is TGTGCCTGGAACGAAGTGGGGGGCCCGACAGATACGCAGTATTTT. Amino acid sequence: CAWNEVGGPTDTQYF. The genes are TRBV30 and TRBJ2-3, with D perhaps TRBD1 or TRBD2 (6 bases each). Germline V gene sequence: CDR1 GTSNPN, CDR2 SVGIG (reference sequence). V was clipped by 4 bases and J by 3 bases, with 17 bases between them. This CDR3 is 15 amino acids long.

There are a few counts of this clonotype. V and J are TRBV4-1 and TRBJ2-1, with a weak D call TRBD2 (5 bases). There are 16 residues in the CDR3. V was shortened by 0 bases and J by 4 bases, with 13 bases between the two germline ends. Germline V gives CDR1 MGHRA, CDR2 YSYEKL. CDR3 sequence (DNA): TGCGCCAGCAGCCAAGATTTTGCGAGGGAATACAATGAGCAGTTCTTC. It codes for CASSQDFAREYNEQFF.

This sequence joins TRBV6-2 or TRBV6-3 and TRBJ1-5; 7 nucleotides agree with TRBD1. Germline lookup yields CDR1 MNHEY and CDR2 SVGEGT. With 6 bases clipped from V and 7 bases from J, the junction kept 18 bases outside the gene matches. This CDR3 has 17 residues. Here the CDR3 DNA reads TGTGCCAGCAGCCTCGCCGGGACAGCAAGAAACACACAGCCCCAGCATTTT. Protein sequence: CASSLAGTARNTQPQHF.

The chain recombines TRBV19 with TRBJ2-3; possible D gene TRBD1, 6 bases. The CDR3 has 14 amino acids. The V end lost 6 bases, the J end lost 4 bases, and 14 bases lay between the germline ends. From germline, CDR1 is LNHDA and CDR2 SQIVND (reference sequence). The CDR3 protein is CASRPQGIADTQYF. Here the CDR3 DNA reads TGTGCCAGTAGGCCTCAGGGGATTGCAGATACGCAGTATTTT.

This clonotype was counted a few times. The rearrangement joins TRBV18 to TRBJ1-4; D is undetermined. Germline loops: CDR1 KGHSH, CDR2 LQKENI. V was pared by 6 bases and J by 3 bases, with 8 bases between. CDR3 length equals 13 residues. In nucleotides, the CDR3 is TGTGCCAGCTCCCCGAGCTCTAATGAAAAACTGTTTTTT. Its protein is CASSPSSNEKLFF.

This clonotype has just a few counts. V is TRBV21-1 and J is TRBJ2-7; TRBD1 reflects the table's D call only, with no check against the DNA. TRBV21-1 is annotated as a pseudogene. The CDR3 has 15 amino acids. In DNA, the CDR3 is TGTGCCAGCAGTCCCCTAGGACAGGGGAATTGCGAGCAGTACTTC. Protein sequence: CASSPLGQGNCEQYF.

CDR3 nucleotides: TGTGCCAGCAGCTTAGCGTTACACGCGAACACTGAAGCTTTCTTT. It translates to CASSLALHANTEAFF. The rearrangement uses TRBV7-2 and TRBJ1-1; no reliable D call. Germline V gene sequence: CDR1 SGHTA, CDR2 FQGNSA. This CDR3 has 15 residues. V lost 0 bases to trimming and J lost 1 base, with 9 bases between them. Together with reference TRBV7-2 and TRBJ1-1, the CDR3 gives the full variable domain: GAGVSQSPSNKVTEKGKDVELRCDPISGHTALYWYRQSLGQGLEFLIYFQGNSAPDKSGLPSDRFSAERTGGSVSTLTIQRTQQEDSAVYLCASSLALHANTEAFFGQGTRLTVV.

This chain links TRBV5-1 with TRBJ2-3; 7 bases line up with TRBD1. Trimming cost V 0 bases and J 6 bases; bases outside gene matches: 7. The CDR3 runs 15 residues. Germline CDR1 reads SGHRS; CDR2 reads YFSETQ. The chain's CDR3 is CASSLENRGLDTQYF. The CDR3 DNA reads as TGCGCCAGCAGCTTGGAGAACAGGGGCCTGGATACGCAGTATTTT.

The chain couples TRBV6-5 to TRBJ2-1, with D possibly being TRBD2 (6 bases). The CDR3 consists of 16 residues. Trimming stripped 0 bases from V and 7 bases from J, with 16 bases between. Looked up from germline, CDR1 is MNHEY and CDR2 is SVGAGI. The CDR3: CASSYSRRGRLNEQFF. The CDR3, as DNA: TGTGCCAGCAGTTACTCTCGACGGGGGAGATTGAATGAGCAGTTCTTC.

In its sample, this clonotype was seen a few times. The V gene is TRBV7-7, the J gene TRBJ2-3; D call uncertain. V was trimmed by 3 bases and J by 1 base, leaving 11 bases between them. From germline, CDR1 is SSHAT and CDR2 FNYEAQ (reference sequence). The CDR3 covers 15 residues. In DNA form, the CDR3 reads TGTGCCAGCAGCTTGGGTAGGAGCCGCACAGATACGCAGTATTTT. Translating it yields CASSLGRSRTDTQYF.

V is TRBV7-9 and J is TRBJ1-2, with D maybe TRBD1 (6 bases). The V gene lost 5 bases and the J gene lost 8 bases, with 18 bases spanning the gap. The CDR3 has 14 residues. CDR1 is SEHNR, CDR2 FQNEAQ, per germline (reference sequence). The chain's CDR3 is CASSPQGVHLGYTF. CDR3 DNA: TGTGCCAGCAGCCCACAGGGAGTCCACCTAGGCTACACCTTC.

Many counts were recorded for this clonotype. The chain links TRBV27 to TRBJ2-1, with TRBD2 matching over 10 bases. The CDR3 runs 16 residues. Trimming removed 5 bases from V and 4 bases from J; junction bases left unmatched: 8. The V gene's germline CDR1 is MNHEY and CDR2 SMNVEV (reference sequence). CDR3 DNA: TGTGCCAGCAGTCCAGATCTAGCGGGGGCTTACAATGAGCAGTTCTTC. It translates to CASSPDLAGAYNEQFF.

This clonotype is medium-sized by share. DNA of the CDR3: TGCAGTGCTCCATCCTTACAGGGGAAGAATGAGCAGTTCTTC. Translation: CSAPSLQGKNEQFF. This chain connects TRBV20-1 to TRBJ2-1, with 7 bases matching TRBD1. Per germline, CDR1 DFQATT and CDR2 SNEGSKA (reference sequence). V lost 5 bases and J lost 7; bases outside the gene matches: 11. CDR3 size: 14 residues.

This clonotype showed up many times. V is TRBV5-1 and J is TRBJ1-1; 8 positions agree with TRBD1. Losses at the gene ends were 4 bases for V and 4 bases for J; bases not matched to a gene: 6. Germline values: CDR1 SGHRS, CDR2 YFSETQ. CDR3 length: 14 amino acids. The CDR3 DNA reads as TGCGCCAGCAGCCCCGGACAGGGCGGCACTGAAGCTTTCTTT. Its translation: CASSPGQGGTEAFF.

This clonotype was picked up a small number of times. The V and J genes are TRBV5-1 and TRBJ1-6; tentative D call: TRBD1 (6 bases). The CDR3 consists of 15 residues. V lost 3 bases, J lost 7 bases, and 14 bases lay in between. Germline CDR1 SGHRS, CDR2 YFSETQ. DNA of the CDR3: TGCGCCAGCAGCTCTTCGGGGGGCTCCAATTCACCCCTCCACTTT. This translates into CASSSSGGSNSPLHF.

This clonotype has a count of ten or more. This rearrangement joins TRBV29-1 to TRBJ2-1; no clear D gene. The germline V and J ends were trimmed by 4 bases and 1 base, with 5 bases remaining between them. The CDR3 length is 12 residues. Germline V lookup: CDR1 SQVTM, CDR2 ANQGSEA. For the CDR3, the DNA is TGCAGCGTTGTTCGTTCCTACAATGAGCAGTTCTTC. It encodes CSVVRSYNEQFF.

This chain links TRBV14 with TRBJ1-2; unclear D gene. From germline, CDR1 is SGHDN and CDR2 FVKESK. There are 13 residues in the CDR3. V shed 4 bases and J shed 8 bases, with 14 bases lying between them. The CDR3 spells CASSLSTLSGYTF. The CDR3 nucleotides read TGTGCCAGCAGCCTAAGCACTCTCTCGGGCTACACCTTC.

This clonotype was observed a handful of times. CDR3 in amino acids: CASSLVGLATDTQYF. CDR3 nucleotides: TGCGCCAGCAGCTTGGTGGGGCTAGCGACAGATACGCAGTATTTT. This chain links TRBV5-1 with TRBJ2-3; tentative D call: TRBD2 (6 bases). This CDR3 has 15 amino acids. V lost 0 bases, J lost 3 bases, and 11 bases lay in between. CDR1 and CDR2 from the germline V gene are SGHRS and YFSETQ.

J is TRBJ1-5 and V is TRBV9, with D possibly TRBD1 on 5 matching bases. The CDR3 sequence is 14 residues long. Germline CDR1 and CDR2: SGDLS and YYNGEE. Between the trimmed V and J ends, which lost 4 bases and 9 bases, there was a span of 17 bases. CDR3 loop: CASSTHTGEGPQHF. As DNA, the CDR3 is TGTGCCAGCAGCACCCACACGGGGGAGGGGCCCCAGCATTTT.

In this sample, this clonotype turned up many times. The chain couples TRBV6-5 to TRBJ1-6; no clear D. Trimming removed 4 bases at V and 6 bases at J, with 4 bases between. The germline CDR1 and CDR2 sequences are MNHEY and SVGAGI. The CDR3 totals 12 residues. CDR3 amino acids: CASSLRNSPLHF. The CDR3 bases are TGTGCCAGCAGTTTACGTAATTCACCCCTCCACTTT.